The sequence of this TCR beta chain was determined in a study of technical replicates of blood from several donors. TCRdb's table, derived via immunoSEQ multiplex PCR, lists solely in-frame clones and lacks some. In the table there are 60,000 or so clones, about 83% of which are singletons. CDR3 size: 14 residues. Germline lookup yields CDR1 MNHEY and CDR2 SVGAGI. Trimming cost V 9 bases and J 1 base; bases outside gene matches: 7. The clonotype was recovered from a human donor in good health. Some clones in this sample may be carry-over from other donors' samples. The chain joins TRBV6-5 to TRBJ2-7, with 9 bases fitting TRBD2. Sequencing input: PBMCs. This CDR3 reads CASYYSGGSYEQYF. The CDR3 bases are TGTGCCAGTTATTATAGCGGGGGTTCCTACGAGCAGTACTTC.